These 29 T cell receptor beta chains were sequenced from one sample in a study of T cell changes during pregnancy in multiple sclerosis. The method was immunoSEQ multiplex PCR; TCRdb's version includes in-frame clones alone and lacks a portion of them. The repertoire includes approximately 21,000 clones, approximately 80% of them detected once, and approximately 15% sits in the top ten. The source was CD8+ T cells from peripheral blood mononuclear cells, collected in the first trimester of pregnancy. Receptors were obtained from a female donor in good health, enrolled as a control in a pregnancy study.

The chain uses TRBV6-6 and TRBJ1-1; TRBD1 aligns across 8 bases. The V gene end was trimmed by 8 bases and the J gene end by 4 bases; junction bases not matched to a gene: 12. The V gene's germline CDR1 is MNHNY and CDR2 SVGAGI (reference sequence). The CDR3 runs to 15 residues. In DNA, the CDR3 is TGTGCCAGCTGCATTCCGACAGGGGTCGGCACTGAAGCTTTCTTT. Amino acid sequence: CASCIPTGVGTEAFF.

This clone was detected only once. The rearrangement uses TRBV6-1 and TRBJ1-2; 10 bases map to TRBD1. The CDR3 consists of 13 residues. In germline, CDR1 is MNHNS, CDR2 SASEGT. With V trimmed by 8 bases and J by 4 bases, 4 bases remained unmatched. CDR3: CASPGTGAYGYTF. CDR3 nucleotide sequence: TGTGCCAGCCCCGGGACAGGGGCCTATGGCTACACCTTC.

This sequence joins TRBV6-6 and TRBJ2-1, with 11 bases matching TRBD2. V lost 4 bases, J lost 8 bases, and 4 bases stayed unmatched. The CDR3 is 14 amino acids. CDR1 and CDR2 (germline): MNHNY, SVGAGI (reference sequence). CDR3 in amino acids: CASSLLAGADEQFF. The CDR3 DNA reads TGTGCCAGCAGTTTACTAGCGGGGGCGGATGAGCAGTTCTTC.

The CDR3 sequence: CASSYSAGAAGELFF. The CDR3 nucleotides read TGTGCCAGCAGTTACTCGGCGGGAGCGGCCGGGGAGCTGTTTTTT. This sequence joins TRBV6-5 and TRBJ2-2; 7 positions agree with TRBD2. This CDR3 is built from 15 residues. V lost 0 bases, J lost 6 bases, and 4 bases stayed unmatched. Germline V lookup: CDR1 MNHEY, CDR2 SVGAGI.

The chain couples TRBV13 to TRBJ2-5; TRBD2 is a possible D gene (6 bases). CDR1 and CDR2 from the germline V gene are PRHDT and FYEKMQ (reference sequence). This CDR3 is 15 amino acids long. The V and J ends lost 2 bases and 4 bases respectively, with 14 bases between them. CDR3 nucleotide sequence: TGTGCCAGCAGCTTAAGGCGGGGTGGAGGAGAGACCCAGTACTTC. It encodes CASSLRRGGGETQYF.

V gene TRBV7-2 combines with J gene TRBJ2-3; TRBD2 might be the D (6 bases). CDR1 SGHTA and CDR2 FQGNSA come from the germline V gene. V lost 5 bases to trimming and J lost 4 bases, with 16 bases between them. CDR3 length: 15 residues. Written as DNA, the CDR3 is TGTGCCAGCAGCCGGGCGGGACTCCCTGCAGATACGCAGTATTTT. Its translation: CASSRAGLPADTQYF.

The rearrangement links TRBV27 to TRBJ1-5, with 7 bases matching TRBD1. The CDR3 consists of 15 residues. Germline V gene lookup returns CDR1 MNHEY and CDR2 SMNVEV (reference sequence). V was pared by 5 bases and J by 3 bases, with 7 bases of the junction left unmatched. The CDR3: CASSAIQGNNQPQHF. In DNA form, the CDR3 reads TGTGCCAGCAGTGCCATACAGGGGAACAATCAGCCCCAGCATTTT.

This clone is a singleton in its sample. The chain joins TRBV5-1 to TRBJ2-7, with D possibly matching TRBD1 (7 bases). The CDR3 is 15 amino acids. CDR1 and CDR2 (germline): SGHRS, YFSETQ. Trimming removed 4 bases from V and 2 bases from J, with 16 bases in between. The CDR3 DNA is TGCGCCAGCAGCCCAAACAGGGGAGGACCCTACGAGCAGTACTTC. Translation gives CASSPNRGGPYEQYF.

The CDR3 nucleotides are TGTGCCAGTACTCCTTCTGTCGGGGGGACCTATGGCTACACCTTC. Translation gives CASTPSVGGTYGYTF. The chain recombines TRBV19 with TRBJ1-2; the D gene is possibly TRBD1 (5 bases). Deletions cut 7 bases from V and 4 bases from J, with 19 bases between. The CDR3 spans 15 residues. CDR1 is LNHDA and CDR2 is SQIVND in the germline V gene (reference sequence).

The J gene is TRBJ2-5, the V gene TRBV4-1, with 8 bases that match TRBD2. The CDR3 runs 16 residues. V gave up 0 bases and J gave up 4 bases; unmatched junction bases: 7. Germline assignment: CDR1 MGHRA and CDR2 YSYEKL. CDR3 nucleotides: TGCGCCAGCAGCCAAGACCCCTCAACTAGCGGAGAGACCCAGTACTTC. Amino acids: CASSQDPSTSGETQYF.

The V call is TRBV9, the J call TRBJ2-5; tentative D call: TRBD2 (5 bases). The length of the CDR3 is 15 residues. V lost 0 bases to trimming and J lost 5 bases, with 14 bases between them. Germline V gene sequence: CDR1 SGDLS, CDR2 YYNGEE. Written as DNA, the CDR3 is TGTGCCAGCAGCGTAGATCGGGGTCTGGTGGAGACCCAGTACTTC. Amino acid sequence: CASSVDRGLVETQYF.

The CDR3 region is CASSPRDNYNSPLHF. The CDR3 nucleotides read TGTGCCAGCAGTCCCCGGGACAACTATAATTCACCCCTCCACTTT. V and J are TRBV6-1 and TRBJ1-6; a possible D gene is TRBD1 (6 bases). The CDR3 sequence is 15 residues long. Germline assignment: CDR1 MNHNS and CDR2 SASEGT. Trimming removed 5 bases from V and 3 bases from J, with 11 bases in between.

The chain joins TRBV7-6 to TRBJ2-1, with D possibly being TRBD2 (5 bases). Trimming took 4 bases from V and 8 from J, leaving 18 bases between them. The CDR3 loop spans 15 amino acids. Looked up from germline, CDR1 is SGHVS and CDR2 is FNYEAQ. The CDR3 DNA is TGTGCCAGCAGCTACTTAGCAAGGACTTCCGATGAGCAGTTCTTC. Protein: CASSYLARTSDEQFF.

V is TRBV9 and J is TRBJ1-5; 8 bases fit TRBD1. The ends lost 3 bases at V and 3 bases at J; junction bases unmatched: 8. This CDR3 spans 16 amino acids. Germline loops: CDR1 SGDLS, CDR2 YYNGEE. The CDR3 protein is CASSGAPDRDNQPQHF. CDR3 sequence (DNA): TGTGCCAGCAGCGGGGCCCCGGACAGGGACAATCAGCCCCAGCATTTT.

This rearrangement joins TRBV19 to TRBJ1-5; maybe TRBD1 (6 bases). V lost 2 bases to trimming and J lost 3 bases, with 17 bases between them. Germline lookup yields CDR1 LNHDA and CDR2 SQIVND (reference sequence). The CDR3 runs 17 residues. The CDR3 region is CASSINTGNPFNQPQHF. In nucleotides, the CDR3 is TGTGCCAGTAGTATAAACACAGGGAACCCTTTCAATCAGCCCCAGCATTTT.

The CDR3 DNA reads TGTGCCAGCAGCGGTGGGACTAGCGGGAGGGCCGACTACAATGAGCAGTTCTTC. This gives the protein CASSGGTSGRADYNEQFF. The V call is TRBV9, the J call TRBJ2-1; TRBD2 matches at 16 bases. Germline V gene data show CDR1 as SGDLS and CDR2 as YYNGEE. There are 18 residues in the CDR3. The V segment lost 3 bases and the J segment 3 bases; nucleotides outside the gene matches: 6.

The chain links TRBV4-2 to TRBJ2-1; TRBD1 might be the D (6 bases). The V and J ends lost 1 base and 4 bases respectively, with 17 bases between them. The germline CDR1 and CDR2 sequences are LGHNA and YNFKEQ. There are 17 residues in the CDR3. Here the CDR3 DNA reads TGTGCCAGCAGCCAAGGTATCGCCGGACAGATATACAATGAGCAGTTCTTC. Translating gives CASSQGIAGQIYNEQFF.

The chain combines TRBV6-5 with TRBJ1-2, with 9 bases matching TRBD1. The CDR3 is 13 residues long. Germline values: CDR1 MNHEY, CDR2 SVGAGI. J lost 6 bases, V lost 4 bases, and 3 bases had no gene match. CDR3 sequence: CASSWTGEDGYTF. In DNA form, the CDR3 reads TGTGCCAGCAGTTGGACAGGGGAGGATGGCTACACCTTC.

The chain links TRBV28 to TRBJ1-1; D may be TRBD1 (6 bases). The CDR3 is 14 amino acids. CDR1 and CDR2 from the germline V gene are MDHEN and SYDVKM. V was clipped by 6 bases and J by 4 bases, with 15 bases between them. This chain's CDR3 is CASSWGQGRTEAFF. The CDR3 DNA sequence: TGTGCCAGCAGCTGGGGGCAGGGGCGCACTGAAGCTTTCTTT.

V gene TRBV7-9 combines with J gene TRBJ1-1; 8 bases agree with TRBD1. The V segment lost 5 bases and the J segment 7 bases; nucleotides outside the gene matches: 9. This CDR3 is 14 amino acids long. The germline V gene has CDR1 SEHNR and CDR2 FQNEAQ (reference sequence). The CDR3 reads CASSPGTGVIEAFF. The CDR3 coding sequence is TGTGCCAGCAGCCCCGGGACAGGTGTGATTGAAGCTTTCTTT.

This rearrangement joins TRBV29-1 to TRBJ2-5, with 7 bases identical to TRBD1. After removal of 4 bases from V and 2 bases from J, the junction contained 7 bases not matched to a gene. Germline-derived CDR1 and CDR2 are SQVTM and ANQGSEA. The length of the CDR3 is 14 residues. CDR3 DNA: TGCAGCGTTGGCGTAGGGGGCCCTCAAGAGACCCAGTACTTC. Its protein is CSVGVGGPQETQYF.

The rearrangement uses TRBV28 and TRBJ2-5, with D hard to call. The germline gives CDR1 MDHEN, CDR2 SYDVKM. CDR3 length equals 13 residues. V shed 4 bases and J shed 2 bases, with 8 bases lying between them. The DNA for the CDR3 is TGTGCCAGCAGTTCAACTTTACAAGAGACCCAGTACTTC. It translates to CASSSTLQETQYF.

This clone occurred once. V and J are TRBV7-3 and TRBJ2-3; TRBD2 matches at 10 bases. Germline lookup yields CDR1 SGHTA and CDR2 FQGTGA. CDR3 length: 18 amino acids. Trimming took 2 bases from V and 0 from J; bases not matched to a gene: 8. This CDR3 is CASSLRRLAGSSTDTQYF. The DNA of the CDR3 is TGTGCCAGCAGCTTACGGCGACTAGCGGGTAGTAGCACAGATACGCAGTATTTT.

The chain carries TRBV4-1 and TRBJ1-1; TRBD1 is a possible D gene (6 bases). The CDR3 length is 15 residues. Germline V gene data show CDR1 as MGHRA and CDR2 as YSYEKL. V was cut by 4 bases and J by 1 base, with 13 bases left in between. CDR3 residues: CASSLNRDSNTEAFF. CDR3 DNA sequence: TGCGCCAGCAGCCTTAACAGGGATTCGAACACTGAAGCTTTCTTT.

This sequence joins TRBV18 and TRBJ1-2, with 7 bases matching TRBD1. Trimming removed 2 bases from V and 4 bases from J; junction bases left unmatched: 4. This CDR3 has 14 residues. Germline CDR1 KGHSH, CDR2 LQKENI. Here the CDR3 reads CASSPWTGIYGYTF. In DNA, the CDR3 is TGTGCCAGCTCACCATGGACAGGAATCTATGGCTACACCTTC.

This clone appeared a single time. The J gene is TRBJ1-1, the V gene TRBV28, with TRBD1 as a possible D gene (5 bases). Germline V gene sequence: CDR1 MDHEN, CDR2 SYDVKM. This CDR3 has 14 amino acids. V lost 5 bases to trimming and J lost 0 bases, with 10 bases between them. CDR3 residues: CASSPGHMNTEAFF. For the CDR3, the DNA is TGTGCCAGCAGTCCCGGACATATGAACACTGAAGCTTTCTTT.

The chain carries TRBV25-1 and TRBJ1-1; D is possibly TRBD1 (6 bases). Germline V lookup: CDR1 MGHDK, CDR2 SYGVNS. Deletions cut 5 bases from V and 1 base from J, with 17 bases between. This CDR3 is 16 amino acids long. Written as DNA, the CDR3 is TGTGCCAGCAGTTCGCCCTACAGGGATGCGAACACTGAAGCTTTCTTT. Translating gives CASSSPYRDANTEAFF.

This chain uses TRBV27 with TRBJ1-6; no reliable D call. V was pared by 7 bases and J by 9 bases, with 16 bases between. This CDR3 contains 14 residues. In germline, CDR1 is MNHEY, CDR2 SMNVEV (reference sequence). CDR3 nucleotides: TGTGCCAGCACCCCGGGGAGATGGGGTTCACCCCTCCACTTT. It yields the protein CASTPGRWGSPLHF.

This chain links TRBV28 with TRBJ1-1; 8 nucleotides line up with TRBD1. V lost 8 bases, J lost 2 bases, and 4 bases stayed unmatched. Germline assignment: CDR1 MDHEN and CDR2 SYDVKM. The CDR3 loop spans 13 amino acids. The CDR3 DNA follows: TGTGCCAGCTGGACAGGGACCAACACTGAAGCTTTCTTT. Protein sequence: CASWTGTNTEAFF.